This T cell receptor beta chain stems from a study of T cell responses to AZD1222 COVID-19 vaccine. Here immunoSEQ multiplex PCR was the method, and the copy in TCRdb shows in-frame clones only, minus some. The sample carries 74,000 or so clones, around 84% recorded once. Broader study findings: Across the whole spike, CD4 TCRs peaked at regions 160-218 and 743-854.

Comments on this clone: Its antigen remains unknown.

V dropped 5 bases and J dropped 2 bases, with 16 bases sitting between them. The germline CDR1 and CDR2 sequences are SGHAT and FQNNGV. This CDR3 is built from 16 residues. The V gene is TRBV11-2, the J gene TRBJ1-5; D remains ambiguous. The sample in question was peripheral blood, obtained on day 0 of AZD1222 vaccination. This receptor was identified in an adult in good health. The CDR3 DNA is TGTGCCAGCAGCCTGAACTCCTTCGGGGGCAATCAGCCCCAGCATTTT. It yields the protein CASSLNSFGGNQPQHF. Based on the CDR3 plus reference TRBV11-2 and TRBJ1-5, the full variable domain is EAGVAQSPRYKIIEKRQSVAFWCNPISGHATLYWYQQILGQGPKLLIQFQNNGVVDDSQLPKDRFSAERLKGVDSTLKIQPAKLEDSAVYLCASSLNSFGGNQPQHFGDGTRLSIL.